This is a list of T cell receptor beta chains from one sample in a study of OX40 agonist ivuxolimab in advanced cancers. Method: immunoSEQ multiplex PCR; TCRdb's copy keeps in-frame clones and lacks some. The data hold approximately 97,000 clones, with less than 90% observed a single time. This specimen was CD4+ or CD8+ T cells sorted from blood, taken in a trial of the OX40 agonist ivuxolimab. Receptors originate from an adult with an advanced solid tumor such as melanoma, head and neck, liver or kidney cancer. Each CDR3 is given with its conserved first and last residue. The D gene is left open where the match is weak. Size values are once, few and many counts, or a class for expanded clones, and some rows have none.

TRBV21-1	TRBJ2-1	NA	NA	TGTGCCAGCAGCAAACCCGGGACAGGGACCTACAATGAGCAGTTCTTC	CASSKPGTGTYNEQFF
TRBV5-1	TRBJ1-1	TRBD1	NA	TGCGCCAGCAGAGAAAGGACAGGGGGCGTAGGCAACACTGAAGCTTTCTTT	CASRERTGGVGNTEAFF
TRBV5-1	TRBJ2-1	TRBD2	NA	TGCGCCAGCAGCAACGGGTGGGAGGGGTTCAGTGAGCAGTTCTTC	CASSNGWEGFSEQFF
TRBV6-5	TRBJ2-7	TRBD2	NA	TGTGCCAGCAGTTATCCTTGGGCGGGAGACGAGCAGTACTTC	CASSYPWAGDEQYF
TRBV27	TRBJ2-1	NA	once	TGTGCCAGCAGTTTGATGGGACGAGTGAGTGAGCAGTTCTTC	CASSLMGRVSEQFF
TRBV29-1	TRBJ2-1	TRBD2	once	TGCAGCGTTGCCGGGACTAGCGGGGTTCGAGAGCAGTTCTTC	CSVAGTSGVREQFF
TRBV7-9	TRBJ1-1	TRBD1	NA	TGTGCCAGCAGCTCTAGGACAGGGGGCGCGGGGGACACTGAAGCTTTCTTT	CASSSRTGGAGDTEAFF
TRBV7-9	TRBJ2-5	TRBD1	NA	TGTGCCAGCACTATTGGGACAGGGCTTCAAGAGACCCAGTACTTC	CASTIGTGLQETQYF
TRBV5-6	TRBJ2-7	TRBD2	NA	TGTGCCAGCAGCTTGATCCCCAGCGGGGGGGCTAACGAGCAGTACTTC	CASSLIPSGGANEQYF
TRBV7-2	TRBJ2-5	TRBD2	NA	TGTGCCAGCAGCCTCGGGACTAGCGGGAGTTCAGGGACCCAGTACTTC	CASSLGTSGSSGTQYF